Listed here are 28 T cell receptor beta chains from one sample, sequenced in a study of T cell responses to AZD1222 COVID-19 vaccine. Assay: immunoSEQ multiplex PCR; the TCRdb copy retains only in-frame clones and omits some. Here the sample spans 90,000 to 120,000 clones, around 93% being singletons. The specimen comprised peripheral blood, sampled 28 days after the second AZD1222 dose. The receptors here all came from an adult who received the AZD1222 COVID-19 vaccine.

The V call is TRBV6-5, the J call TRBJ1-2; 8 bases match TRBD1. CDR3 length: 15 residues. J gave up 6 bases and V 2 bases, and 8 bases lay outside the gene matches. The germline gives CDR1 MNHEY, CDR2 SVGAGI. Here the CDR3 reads CASSYRTGPMDGYTF. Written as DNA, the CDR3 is TGTGCCAGCAGTTACCGGACAGGGCCAATGGATGGCTACACCTTC.

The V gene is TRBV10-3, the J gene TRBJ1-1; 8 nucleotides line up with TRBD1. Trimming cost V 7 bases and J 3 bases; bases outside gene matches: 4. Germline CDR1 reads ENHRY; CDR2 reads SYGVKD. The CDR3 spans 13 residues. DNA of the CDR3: TGTGCCATCAACGGACAGGGTGACACTGAAGCTTTCTTT. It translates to CAINGQGDTEAFF.

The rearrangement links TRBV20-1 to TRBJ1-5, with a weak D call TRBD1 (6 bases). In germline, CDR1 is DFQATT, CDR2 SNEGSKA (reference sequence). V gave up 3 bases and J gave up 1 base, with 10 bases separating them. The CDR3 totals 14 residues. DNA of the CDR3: TGCAGTGCTAGTCAGGGGCTGAGCAATCAGCCCCAGCATTTT. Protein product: CSASQGLSNQPQHF.

In DNA form, the CDR3 reads TGTGCCAGCAGTTTACCTCTCTCGACAGGGTTTGGCTACACCTTC. As protein: CASSLPLSTGFGYTF. The chain has TRBV28 and TRBJ1-2; 7 bases fit TRBD1. The V segment lost 2 bases and the J segment 7 bases; nucleotides outside the gene matches: 10. There are 15 residues in the CDR3. Germline loops: CDR1 MDHEN, CDR2 SYDVKM.

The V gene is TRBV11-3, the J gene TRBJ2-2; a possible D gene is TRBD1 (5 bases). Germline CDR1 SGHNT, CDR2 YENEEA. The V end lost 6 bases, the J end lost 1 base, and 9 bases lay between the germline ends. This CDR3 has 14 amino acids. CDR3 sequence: CASRSDRNTGELFF. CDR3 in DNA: TGTGCCAGCAGGTCAGACAGGAACACCGGGGAGCTGTTTTTT.

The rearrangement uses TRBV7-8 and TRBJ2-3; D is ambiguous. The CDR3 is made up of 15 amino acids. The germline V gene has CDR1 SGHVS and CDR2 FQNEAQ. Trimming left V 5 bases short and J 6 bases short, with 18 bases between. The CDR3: CASSPSRSHRDTQYF. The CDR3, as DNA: TGTGCCAGCAGCCCTTCGAGAAGCCATCGGGATACGCAGTATTTT.

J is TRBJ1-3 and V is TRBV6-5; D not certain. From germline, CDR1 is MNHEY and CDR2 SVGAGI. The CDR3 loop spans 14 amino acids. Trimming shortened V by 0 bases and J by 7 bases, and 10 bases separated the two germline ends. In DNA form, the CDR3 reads TGTGCCAGCAGTTACTCAGGAAGAAGGAACACCATATATTTT. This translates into CASSYSGRRNTIYF.

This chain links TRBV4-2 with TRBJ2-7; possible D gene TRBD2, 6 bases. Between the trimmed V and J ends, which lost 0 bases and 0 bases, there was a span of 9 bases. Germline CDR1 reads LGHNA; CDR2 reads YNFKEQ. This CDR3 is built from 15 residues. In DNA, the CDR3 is TGTGCCAGCAGCCAAGATGACGGGAGCTCCTACGAGCAGTACTTC. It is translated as CASSQDDGSSYEQYF.

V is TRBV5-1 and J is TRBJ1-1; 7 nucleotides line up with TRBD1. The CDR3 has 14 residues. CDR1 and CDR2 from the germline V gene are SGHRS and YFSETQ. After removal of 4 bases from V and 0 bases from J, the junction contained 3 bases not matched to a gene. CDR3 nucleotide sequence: TGCGCCAGCAGCCCCGGGACAGTGAACACTGAAGCTTTCTTT. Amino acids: CASSPGTVNTEAFF.

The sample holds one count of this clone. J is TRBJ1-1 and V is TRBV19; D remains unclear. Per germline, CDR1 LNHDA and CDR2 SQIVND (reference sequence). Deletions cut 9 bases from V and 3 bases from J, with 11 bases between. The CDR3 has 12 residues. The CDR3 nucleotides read TGTGCCAGCCGGAGGGCTCACACTGAAGCTTTCTTT. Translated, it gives CASRRAHTEAFF.

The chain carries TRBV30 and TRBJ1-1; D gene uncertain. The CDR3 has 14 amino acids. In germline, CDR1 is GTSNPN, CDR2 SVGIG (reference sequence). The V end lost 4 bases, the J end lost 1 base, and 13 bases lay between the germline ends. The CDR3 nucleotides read TGTGCCTGGAAATCGGTTTGGGGGAACACTGAAGCTTTCTTT. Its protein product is CAWKSVWGNTEAFF.

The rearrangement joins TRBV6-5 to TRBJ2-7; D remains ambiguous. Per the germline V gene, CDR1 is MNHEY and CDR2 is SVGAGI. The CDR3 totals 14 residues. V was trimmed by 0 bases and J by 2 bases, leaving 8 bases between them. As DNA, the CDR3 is TGTGCCAGCAGTTACTCGAGCAGGACCTACGAGCAGTACTTC. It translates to CASSYSSRTYEQYF.

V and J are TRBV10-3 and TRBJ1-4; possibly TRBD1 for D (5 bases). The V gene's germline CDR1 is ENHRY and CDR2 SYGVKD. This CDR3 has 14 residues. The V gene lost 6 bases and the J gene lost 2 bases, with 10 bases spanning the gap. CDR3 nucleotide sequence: TGTGCCATCAGCGGGACCTCGACTAATGAAAAACTGTTTTTT. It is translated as CAISGTSTNEKLFF.

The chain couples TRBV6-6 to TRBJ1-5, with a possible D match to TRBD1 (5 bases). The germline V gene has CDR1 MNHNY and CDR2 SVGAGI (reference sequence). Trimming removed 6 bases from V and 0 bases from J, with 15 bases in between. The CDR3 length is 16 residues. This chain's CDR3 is CASRAHRNYSNQPQHF. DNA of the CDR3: TGTGCCAGCAGAGCCCACAGGAACTATAGCAATCAGCCCCAGCATTTT.

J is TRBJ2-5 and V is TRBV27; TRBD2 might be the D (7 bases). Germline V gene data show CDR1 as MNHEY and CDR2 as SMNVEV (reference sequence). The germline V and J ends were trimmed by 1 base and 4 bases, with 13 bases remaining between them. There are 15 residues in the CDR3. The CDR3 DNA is TGTGCCAGCAGTTTATGGGGGGGCTACGGAGAGACCCAGTACTTC. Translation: CASSLWGGYGETQYF.

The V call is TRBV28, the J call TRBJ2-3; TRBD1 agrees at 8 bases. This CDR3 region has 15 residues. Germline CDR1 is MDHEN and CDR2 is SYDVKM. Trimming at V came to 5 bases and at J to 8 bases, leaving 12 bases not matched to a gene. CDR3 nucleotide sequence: TGTGCCAGCAGTAAAACAGGGGGTAGCCTGGCTACGCAGTATTTT. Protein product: CASSKTGGSLATQYF.

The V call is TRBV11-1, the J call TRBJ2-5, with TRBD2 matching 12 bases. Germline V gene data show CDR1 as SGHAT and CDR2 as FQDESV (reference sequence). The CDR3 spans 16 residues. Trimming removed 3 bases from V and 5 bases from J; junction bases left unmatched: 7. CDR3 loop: CASSLTSGGPQETQYF. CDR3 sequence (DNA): TGTGCCAGCAGCTTGACTAGCGGGGGCCCCCAGGAGACCCAGTACTTC.

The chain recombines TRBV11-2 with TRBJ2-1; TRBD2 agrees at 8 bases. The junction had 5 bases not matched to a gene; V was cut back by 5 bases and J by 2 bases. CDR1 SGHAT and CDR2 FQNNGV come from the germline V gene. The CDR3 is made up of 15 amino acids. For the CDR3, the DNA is TGTGCCAGCAGCGTACCGGGACTAGCCTACAATGAGCAGTTCTTC. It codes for CASSVPGLAYNEQFF.

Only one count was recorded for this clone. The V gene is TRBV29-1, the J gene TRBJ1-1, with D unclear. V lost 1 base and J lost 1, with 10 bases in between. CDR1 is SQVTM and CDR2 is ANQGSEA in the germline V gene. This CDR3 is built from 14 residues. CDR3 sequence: CSVEVPPANTEAFF. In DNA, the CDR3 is TGCAGCGTTGAAGTTCCGCCAGCGAACACTGAAGCTTTCTTT.

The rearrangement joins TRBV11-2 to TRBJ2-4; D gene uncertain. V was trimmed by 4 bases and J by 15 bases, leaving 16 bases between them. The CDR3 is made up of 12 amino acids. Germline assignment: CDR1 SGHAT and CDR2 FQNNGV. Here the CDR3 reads CASSSPRSGPYF. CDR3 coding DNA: TGTGCCAGCAGCTCCCCCCGGTCCGGACCGTACTTC. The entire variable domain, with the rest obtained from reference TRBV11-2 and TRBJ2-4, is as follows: EAGVAQSPRYKIIEKRQSVAFWCNPISGHATLYWYQQILGQGPKLLIQFQNNGVVDDSQLPKDRFSAERLKGVDSTLKIQPAKLEDSAVYLCASSSPRSGPYFGAGTRLSVL.

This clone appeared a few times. In DNA, the CDR3 is TGTGCCAGCAGTTCCGGGGGCAGGGCCGGGGAGCTGTTTTTT. Translation: CASSSGGRAGELFF. The rearrangement links TRBV6-5 to TRBJ2-2; D is possibly TRBD1 or TRBD2 (6 bases each). The CDR3 is made up of 14 amino acids. Deletions cut 4 bases from V and 6 bases from J, with 12 bases between. Germline V gene data show CDR1 as MNHEY and CDR2 as SVGAGI.

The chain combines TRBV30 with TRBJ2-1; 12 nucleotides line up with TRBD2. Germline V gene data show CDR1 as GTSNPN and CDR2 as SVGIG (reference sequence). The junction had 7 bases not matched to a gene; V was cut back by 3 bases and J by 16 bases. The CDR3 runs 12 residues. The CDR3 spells CAWRWLAGGQFF. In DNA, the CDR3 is TGTGCCTGGAGATGGCTAGCGGGAGGGCAATTCTTC.

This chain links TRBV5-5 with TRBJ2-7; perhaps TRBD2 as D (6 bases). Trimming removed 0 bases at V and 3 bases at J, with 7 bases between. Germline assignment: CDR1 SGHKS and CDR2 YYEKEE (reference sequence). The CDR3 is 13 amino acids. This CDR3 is CASSLAGVYEQYF. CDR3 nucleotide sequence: TGTGCCAGCAGCTTGGCGGGGGTCTACGAGCAGTACTTC.

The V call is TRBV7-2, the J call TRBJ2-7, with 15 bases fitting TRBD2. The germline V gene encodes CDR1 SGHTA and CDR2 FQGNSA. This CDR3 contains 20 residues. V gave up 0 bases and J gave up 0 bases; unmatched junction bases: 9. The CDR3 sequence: CASSLAPRTSGGVRSYEQYF. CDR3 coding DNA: TGTGCCAGCAGCTTAGCCCCTCGGACTAGCGGGGGGGTCCGCTCCTACGAGCAGTACTTC.

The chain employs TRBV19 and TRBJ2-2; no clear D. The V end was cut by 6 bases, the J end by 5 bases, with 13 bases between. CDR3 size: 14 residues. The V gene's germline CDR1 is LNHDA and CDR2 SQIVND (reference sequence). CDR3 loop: CASRGHLGTGELFF. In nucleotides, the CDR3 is TGTGCCAGTAGAGGTCACCTTGGGACCGGGGAGCTGTTTTTT.

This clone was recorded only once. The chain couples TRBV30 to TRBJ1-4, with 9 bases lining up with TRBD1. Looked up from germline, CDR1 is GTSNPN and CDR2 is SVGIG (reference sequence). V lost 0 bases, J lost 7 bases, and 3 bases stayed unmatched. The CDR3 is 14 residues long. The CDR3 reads CAWSVGTGTEKLFF. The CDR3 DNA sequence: TGTGCCTGGAGTGTGGGGACAGGGACTGAAAAACTGTTTTTT.

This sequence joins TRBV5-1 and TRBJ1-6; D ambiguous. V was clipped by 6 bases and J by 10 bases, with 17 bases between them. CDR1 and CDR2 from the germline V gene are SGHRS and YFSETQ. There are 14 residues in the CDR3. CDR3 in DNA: TGCGCCAGCAATAGTGGGCAGGAAGGGTCACCCCTCCACTTT. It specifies CASNSGQEGSPLHF.

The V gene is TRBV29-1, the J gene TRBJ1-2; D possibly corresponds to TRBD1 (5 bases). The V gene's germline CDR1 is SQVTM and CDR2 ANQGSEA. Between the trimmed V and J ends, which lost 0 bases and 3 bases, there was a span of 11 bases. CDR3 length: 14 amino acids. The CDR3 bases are TGCAGCGTTGAAGATCCGGGGGGAGACTATGGCTACACCTTC. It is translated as CSVEDPGGDYGYTF.